Listed below are T cell receptor beta chains from one sample, sequenced in a study of T cells in Graves' hyperthyroidism and ophthalmopathy. A single record per CDR3 protein comes from TCRdb applying MiXCR to the multiplex PCR reads. There are under 550,000 distinct CDR3 sequences in the sample; roughly 13% occur only once, and 5.3% lies in the top ten. Sequenced sample: blood. The receptors originated from a woman aged 18-35 years with Graves' hyperthyroidism. Each CDR3 is given with its conserved first and last residue. Fields, in order: V gene, D gene, clone size, J gene, CDR3 DNA, CDR3 protein. The D gene is left open where the match is weak. Not every row has a clone size; where given, it reads once, few, many or a size class.

v_call: TRBV5-1
d_call: TRBD1
clone_size: NA
j_call: TRBJ1-2
cdr3_nt: TGCGCCAGCAGCTCCAACCGGGACAGGGGAGACGGCTACACCTTC
cdr3_aa: CASSSNRDRGDGYTF

v_call: TRBV12-3/TRBV12-4
d_call: TRBD2
clone_size: many
j_call: TRBJ2-1
cdr3_nt: TGTGCCAGCAGTTTGAGGACTAGCGGTTTTAATGAGCAGTTCTTC
cdr3_aa: CASSLRTSGFNEQFF

v_call: TRBV12-3/TRBV12-4
d_call: NA
clone_size: NA
j_call: TRBJ2-4
cdr3_nt: TGTGCCAGCAGTTTAACCAAAACAAGGGTCAAAAACATTCAGTACTTC
cdr3_aa: CASSLTKTRVKNIQYF

v_call: TRBV3-1
d_call: NA
clone_size: many
j_call: TRBJ1-3
cdr3_nt: TGTGCCAGCAGCCAAGATCACAGGGTACAAGGAAACACCATATATTTT
cdr3_aa: CASSQDHRVQGNTIYF

v_call: TRBV5-1
d_call: NA
clone_size: few
j_call: TRBJ2-3
cdr3_nt: TGCGCCAGCAGCCTTAGCGGAAACACAGATACGCAGTATTTT
cdr3_aa: CASSLSGNTDTQYF

v_call: TRBV6-1
d_call: TRBD1
clone_size: many
j_call: TRBJ1-1
cdr3_nt: TGTGCCACCCTGGGACAGGGGATCTCCCGAGCTTTCTTT
cdr3_aa: CATLGQGISRAFF

v_call: TRBV11-2
d_call: TRBD1
clone_size: many
j_call: TRBJ2-7
cdr3_nt: TGTGCCAGCAGCCAACAGGGGTCATCCTACGAGCAGTACTTC
cdr3_aa: CASSQQGSSYEQYF

v_call: TRBV4-1
d_call: NA
clone_size: many
j_call: TRBJ2-3
cdr3_nt: TGCGCCAGCAGCCAAGAGGGGGAGATGACGCAGTATTTT
cdr3_aa: CASSQEGEMTQYF

v_call: TRBV15
d_call: NA
clone_size: NA
j_call: TRBJ2-2
cdr3_nt: TGTGCCACCAGCAGAGTGGAGGGACTCAACACCGGGGAGCTGTTTTTT
cdr3_aa: CATSRVEGLNTGELFF

v_call: TRBV4-1
d_call: TRBD1
clone_size: NA
j_call: TRBJ2-2
cdr3_nt: TGCGCCAGCAGCTTGACAGGGGGGAGAGATACCGGGGAGCTGTTTTTT
cdr3_aa: CASSLTGGRDTGELFF

v_call: TRBV7-9
d_call: TRBD2
clone_size: few
j_call: TRBJ2-7
cdr3_nt: TGTGCCAGCAGCCCGCGGACTAGCGGGTTCTCCTACGAGCAGTACTTC
cdr3_aa: CASSPRTSGFSYEQYF

v_call: TRBV5-4
d_call: NA
clone_size: few
j_call: TRBJ2-7
cdr3_nt: TGTACCAGCAGCGTCGGACGGAGCTACGAGCAGTACTTC
cdr3_aa: CTSSVGRSYEQYF

v_call: TRBV3-1
d_call: NA
clone_size: many
j_call: TRBJ1-1
cdr3_nt: TGTGCCAGCAGCCAACAGGATTGGGACCAAGCTTTCTTT
cdr3_aa: CASSQQDWDQAFF

v_call: TRBV9
d_call: TRBD2
clone_size: NA
j_call: TRBJ2-1
cdr3_nt: TGTGCCAGCAGCGTAGGAAACGGGAGGGCGAATAATGAGCAGTTCTTC
cdr3_aa: CASSVGNGRANNEQFF

v_call: TRBV12-3/TRBV12-4
d_call: NA
clone_size: many
j_call: TRBJ1-1
cdr3_nt: TGTGCCAGCAGTTCAAGCAAGACAGGAAGGAACACTGAAGCTTTCTTT
cdr3_aa: CASSSSKTGRNTEAFF

v_call: TRBV12-3/TRBV12-4
d_call: NA
clone_size: many
j_call: TRBJ1-4
cdr3_nt: TGTGCCAGCAGCCGAGGACGGCGGGCACTGAATGAAAAACTGTTTTTT
cdr3_aa: CASSRGRRALNEKLFF

v_call: TRBV30
d_call: TRBD2
clone_size: many
j_call: TRBJ2-1
cdr3_nt: TGTGCCTGGAGTGGTGACCCTAGCGGGAGGGCCGATGAGCAGTTCTTC
cdr3_aa: CAWSGDPSGRADEQFF

v_call: TRBV19
d_call: TRBD1
clone_size: few
j_call: TRBJ1-2
cdr3_nt: TGTGCCAGTAGTGTCACCGGGACAGGGGTAAAGGGCTACACCTTC
cdr3_aa: CASSVTGTGVKGYTF

v_call: TRBV10-3
d_call: NA
clone_size: many
j_call: TRBJ1-5
cdr3_nt: TGTGCCATCAGTGAGGATACAGGGAGGGCCAATCAGCCCCAGCATTTT
cdr3_aa: CAISEDTGRANQPQHF

v_call: TRBV6-1
d_call: NA
clone_size: many
j_call: TRBJ2-5
cdr3_nt: TGTGCCAGCATAGGCTCCCGAGAGACCCAGTACTTC
cdr3_aa: CASIGSRETQYF

v_call: TRBV7-2
d_call: TRBD1
clone_size: few
j_call: TRBJ1-1
cdr3_nt: TGTGCCAGCAGCCCGCCCCAGGGGGCCGGCACTGAAGCTTTCTTT
cdr3_aa: CASSPPQGAGTEAFF

v_call: TRBV20-1
d_call: NA
clone_size: NA
j_call: TRBJ2-5
cdr3_nt: TGCAGTGCTAGGGATGAGACCCAGTACTTC
cdr3_aa: CSARDETQYF

v_call: TRBV12-3/TRBV12-4
d_call: TRBD1
clone_size: many
j_call: TRBJ1-1
cdr3_nt: TGTGCCAGCAACACCAGGGGGTTGGCTGAAGCTTTCTTT
cdr3_aa: CASNTRGLAEAFF

v_call: TRBV18
d_call: NA
clone_size: many
j_call: TRBJ2-5
cdr3_nt: TGTGCCAGCTCACCAACGGTCCGGCCAGAGACCCAGTACTTC
cdr3_aa: CASSPTVRPETQYF

v_call: TRBV19
d_call: NA
clone_size: NA
j_call: TRBJ2-2
cdr3_nt: TGTGCCAGTAGTGTACAGGGTAGGGTCACCGGGGAGCTGGTTTTT
cdr3_aa: CASSVQGRVTGELVF

v_call: TRBV19
d_call: NA
clone_size: few
j_call: TRBJ1-1
cdr3_nt: TGTGCCAGTAGTATCTTAGGTGGGGCTGAAGCTTTCTTT
cdr3_aa: CASSILGGAEAFF

v_call: TRBV6-2/TRBV6-3
d_call: TRBD2
clone_size: NA
j_call: TRBJ2-5
cdr3_nt: TGTGCCAGCAAGGGACTAGCGGGAGTGGGCTCCCAGTACTTC
cdr3_aa: CASKGLAGVGSQYF

v_call: TRBV6-1
d_call: NA
clone_size: many
j_call: TRBJ1-1
cdr3_nt: TGTGCCAGCAGTGAGCTACAGAACACTGAAGCTTTCTTT
cdr3_aa: CASSELQNTEAFF

v_call: TRBV6-1
d_call: NA
clone_size: many
j_call: TRBJ1-5
cdr3_nt: TGTGCCAGCAGTCCCAGGGCCCCCAATCAGCCCCAGCATTTT
cdr3_aa: CASSPRAPNQPQHF

v_call: TRBV7-2
d_call: NA
clone_size: NA
j_call: TRBJ1-3
cdr3_nt: TGTGCCAGCACGACTACCTCTGGAAACACCATATATTTT
cdr3_aa: CASTTTSGNTIYF

v_call: TRBV6-6
d_call: NA
clone_size: NA
j_call: TRBJ2-1
cdr3_nt: TGTGCCAGCAGTTACTCGAGGGAGCGGTTCTTC
cdr3_aa: CASSYSRERFF

v_call: TRBV27
d_call: TRBD2
clone_size: many
j_call: TRBJ2-1
cdr3_nt: TGTGCCAGCAGTTCCAGGACTAGATACAATGAGCAGTTCTTC
cdr3_aa: CASSSRTRYNEQFF

v_call: TRBV6-1
d_call: TRBD2
clone_size: many
j_call: TRBJ2-7
cdr3_nt: TGTGCCAGCAGTGAAGAGTCTAGCGGGAGCTACGAGCAGTACTTC
cdr3_aa: CASSEESSGSYEQYF

v_call: TRBV2
d_call: NA
clone_size: many
j_call: TRBJ1-3
cdr3_nt: TGTGCCAGCAGCCCGGACGGGGGCTCTGGAAACACCATATATTTT
cdr3_aa: CASSPDGGSGNTIYF

v_call: TRBV12-3/TRBV12-4
d_call: NA
clone_size: many
j_call: TRBJ1-1
cdr3_nt: TGTGCCAGCAGAGCCTCGGGAAGGCTGAACACTGAAGCTTTCTTT
cdr3_aa: CASRASGRLNTEAFF

v_call: TRBV5-5
d_call: TRBD2
clone_size: few
j_call: TRBJ2-1
cdr3_nt: TGTGCCAGCAGCTTGTATCCTAGCGGGACCTACAATGAGCAGTTCTTC
cdr3_aa: CASSLYPSGTYNEQFF

v_call: TRBV20-1
d_call: TRBD2
clone_size: many
j_call: TRBJ2-1
cdr3_nt: TGCAGTCCGAACGGACTAGCGGGAGGATACAATGAGCAGTTCTTC
cdr3_aa: CSPNGLAGGYNEQFF

v_call: TRBV14
d_call: NA
clone_size: many
j_call: TRBJ2-1
cdr3_nt: TGTGCCAGCAGCCAACTCAGGGGTGGGGTCAATGAGCAGTTCTTC
cdr3_aa: CASSQLRGGVNEQFF

v_call: TRBV30
d_call: TRBD1
clone_size: many
j_call: TRBJ1-1
cdr3_nt: TGTGCCTGGGTCAGCGGGACAGGGGGCACTGAAGCTTTCTTT
cdr3_aa: CAWVSGTGGTEAFF

v_call: TRBV2
d_call: TRBD1
clone_size: many
j_call: TRBJ2-5
cdr3_nt: TGTGCCAGCAGTAGGGACAGGGAAGAGACCCAGTACTTC
cdr3_aa: CASSRDREETQYF

v_call: TRBV18
d_call: TRBD1
clone_size: NA
j_call: TRBJ1-5
cdr3_nt: TGTGCCAGCTCACCACTGGCAGGGGGGCAGCCCCAGCATTTT
cdr3_aa: CASSPLAGGQPQHF

v_call: TRBV28
d_call: NA
clone_size: many
j_call: TRBJ2-1
cdr3_nt: TGTGCCAGCAGCCATTTAGGAGGGGGGTCCTACAATGAGCAGTTCTTC
cdr3_aa: CASSHLGGGSYNEQFF

v_call: TRBV28
d_call: TRBD1
clone_size: NA
j_call: TRBJ2-7
cdr3_nt: TGTGCCAGCAGACCTCAGGGGGCCTACGAGCAGTACTTC
cdr3_aa: CASRPQGAYEQYF

v_call: TRBV7-2
d_call: NA
clone_size: many
j_call: TRBJ2-5
cdr3_nt: TGTGCCAGCAGCTCAGACAGGTGGCAAGAGACCCAGTACTTC
cdr3_aa: CASSSDRWQETQYF

v_call: TRBV10-3
d_call: NA
clone_size: many
j_call: TRBJ2-3
cdr3_nt: TGTGCCATCAGTGAAGGTAGCGGAAGCACAGATACGCAGTATTTT
cdr3_aa: CAISEGSGSTDTQYF

v_call: TRBV28
d_call: NA
clone_size: few
j_call: TRBJ2-6
cdr3_nt: TGTGCCAGCAGTACCCAGAGGGTTACCCCCTTCTCTGGGGCCAACGTCCTGACTTTC
cdr3_aa: CASSTQRVTPFSGANVLTF

v_call: TRBV6-1
d_call: NA
clone_size: NA
j_call: TRBJ1-1
cdr3_nt: TGTGCCAGCATCCCATATGGGGGCTATACTGAAGCTTTCTTT
cdr3_aa: CASIPYGGYTEAFF

v_call: TRBV28
d_call: NA
clone_size: many
j_call: TRBJ1-2
cdr3_nt: TGTGCCAGCAGTTTTCCCGGACAACGCCCCGCGTCCCCTCATGGCTACACCTTC
cdr3_aa: CASSFPGQRPASPHGYTF

v_call: TRBV7-9
d_call: NA
clone_size: NA
j_call: TRBJ2-7
cdr3_nt: TGTGCCAGCAGCCCCAAGGTTCGCGACAGCACCTACGAGCAGTACTTC
cdr3_aa: CASSPKVRDSTYEQYF

v_call: TRBV7-2
d_call: NA
clone_size: NA
j_call: TRBJ2-5
cdr3_nt: TGTGCCAGCAGCTTAGTAGGGGGGGCTAGGCAAGAGACCCAGTACTTC
cdr3_aa: CASSLVGGARQETQYF

v_call: TRBV6-2/TRBV6-3
d_call: TRBD2
clone_size: many
j_call: TRBJ2-1
cdr3_nt: TGTGCCAGCAGTTACAACCTCCGGACTAGCGGGAGGGTCGGGGACAATGAGCAGTTCTTC
cdr3_aa: CASSYNLRTSGRVGDNEQFF